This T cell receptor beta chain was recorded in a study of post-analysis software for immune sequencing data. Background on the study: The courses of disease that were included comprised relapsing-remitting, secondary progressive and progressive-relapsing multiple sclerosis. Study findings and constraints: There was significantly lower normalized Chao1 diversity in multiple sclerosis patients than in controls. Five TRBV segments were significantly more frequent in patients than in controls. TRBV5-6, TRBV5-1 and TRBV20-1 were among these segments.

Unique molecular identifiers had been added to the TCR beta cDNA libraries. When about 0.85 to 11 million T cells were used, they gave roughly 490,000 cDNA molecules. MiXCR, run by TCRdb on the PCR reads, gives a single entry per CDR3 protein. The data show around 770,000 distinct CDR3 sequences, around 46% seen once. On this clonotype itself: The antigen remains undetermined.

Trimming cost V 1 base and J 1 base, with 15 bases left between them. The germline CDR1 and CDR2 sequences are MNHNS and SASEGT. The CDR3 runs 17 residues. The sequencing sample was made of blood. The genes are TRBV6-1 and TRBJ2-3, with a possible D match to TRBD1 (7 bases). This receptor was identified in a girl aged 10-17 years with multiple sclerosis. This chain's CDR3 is CASSEVGGGIGTDTQYF. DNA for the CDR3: TGTGCCAGCAGTGAAGTTGGAGGGGGCATTGGCACAGATACGCAGTATTTT.